This record concerns one T cell receptor (beta chain) sequence. Its cognate antigen has yet to be identified. Base qualities are not at hand, and no much larger clone is one base apart. The CDR3 regions of human TCRbeta chains were analyzed by immunosequencing. Concerning the study's data processing: TCRs in the repertoires were matched against a reference library of SARS-CoV-2-specific TCRs that had been generated with the MIRA antigen-specificity platform. Breadth was defined as the fraction of unique TCRs that were SARS-CoV-2-associated, and depth was defined as the fraction of total T cells that were SARS-CoV-2-associated. Using the MIRA data, each spike-specific TCR was mapped to the spike region that the TCR reacts to and placed in a CD4 or CD8 class. Log10-transformed breadth and depth values were compared by one-way ANOVA with Sidak's multiple comparisons tests. In its TCRdb copy, this immuneACCESS table keeps in-frame sequences only and misses some clones. Where compared with another copy, unresolved V genes explain less than half of these, and the others have no known cause. That table is the source of V, J and clone size, and D and trimming were worked out from the DNA. This sample lists nearly 90,000 clones; around 90% were detected once. Under 7% of the sample goes to the ten largest clones.

The intended sense of this specimen's time point label: baseline before first vaccination. Vaccinee samples were obtained from the UK trials COV001 and COV002, which included a single-blind randomized controlled phase 2/3 trial of AZD1222 (ChAdOx1 nCoV-19) in healthy adults. For TCRbeta chain sequencing, PBMC samples were collected from trial participants at day 0 and at day 28 after the second dose. This entry belongs to a study of T cell responses to AZD1222 COVID-19 vaccine (dated by TCRdb to about 2021). For the study in its entirety: Because spike-specific TCR depth and breadth did not differ between the two schedules, AZD1222 recipients who got a second dose at roughly 4 weeks were pooled with those who got a second dose at roughly 12 weeks. Enrollment into the trials was organized by age into subgroups of 18-55, 56-69 and 70-plus years, and those subgroups contained roughly 150, 30 and 60 TCR-sequenced participants, respectively. A total of roughly 240 trial participants underwent TCR sequencing, of whom 200 to 220 received two doses of AZD1222 and 26 received two doses of the MenACWY control vaccine. The research as a whole found: Conclusions about previously exposed vaccinees are limited because only a handful of AZD1222 recipients were SARS-CoV-2 seropositive at baseline. A significant rise in spike-specific TCR breadth and depth was observed after two AZD1222 doses relative to day 0 and relative to MenACWY recipients. In the small 56-69-year group, the increase in depth fell short of significance, most likely because of low power. No day 14 peak-response samples were available, so repertoires were characterized only after the peak T cell response. CD4 TCRs associated with the vaccine covered the entire spike protein, and the dominant responses were in regions 160-218 and 743-854. Most participants were white British and females outnumbered males, and the authors suggested that clonal diversity may have been underestimated. Reportedly, close to half of the unique spike-specific TCRs recognized epitopes lying outside the regions that are mutated in the B.1.351 and B.1.1.7 variants.

Between the V and J ends, shortened by 0 bases and 2 bases respectively, the junction contains 12 bases. CDR1 and CDR2, per the germline V gene (reference sequence), are SGHNT and YYREEE. Measured from the cysteine to the phenylalanine, the CDR3 is 15 residues long. The sequence is cut down to CDR3 DNA, 45 bases in frame from base 1. The sequence joins TRBV5-4 to TRBJ2-7; no D segment can be confidently identified. The receptor comes from an adult in good health. This specimen was peripheral blood, taken on day 0 of AZD1222 vaccination. For the CDR3, the sequence is CASSLELASAYEQYF. The DNA sequence is as follows: TGTGCCAGCAGCTTGGAGTTGGCTAGTGCCTACGAGCAGTACTTC.